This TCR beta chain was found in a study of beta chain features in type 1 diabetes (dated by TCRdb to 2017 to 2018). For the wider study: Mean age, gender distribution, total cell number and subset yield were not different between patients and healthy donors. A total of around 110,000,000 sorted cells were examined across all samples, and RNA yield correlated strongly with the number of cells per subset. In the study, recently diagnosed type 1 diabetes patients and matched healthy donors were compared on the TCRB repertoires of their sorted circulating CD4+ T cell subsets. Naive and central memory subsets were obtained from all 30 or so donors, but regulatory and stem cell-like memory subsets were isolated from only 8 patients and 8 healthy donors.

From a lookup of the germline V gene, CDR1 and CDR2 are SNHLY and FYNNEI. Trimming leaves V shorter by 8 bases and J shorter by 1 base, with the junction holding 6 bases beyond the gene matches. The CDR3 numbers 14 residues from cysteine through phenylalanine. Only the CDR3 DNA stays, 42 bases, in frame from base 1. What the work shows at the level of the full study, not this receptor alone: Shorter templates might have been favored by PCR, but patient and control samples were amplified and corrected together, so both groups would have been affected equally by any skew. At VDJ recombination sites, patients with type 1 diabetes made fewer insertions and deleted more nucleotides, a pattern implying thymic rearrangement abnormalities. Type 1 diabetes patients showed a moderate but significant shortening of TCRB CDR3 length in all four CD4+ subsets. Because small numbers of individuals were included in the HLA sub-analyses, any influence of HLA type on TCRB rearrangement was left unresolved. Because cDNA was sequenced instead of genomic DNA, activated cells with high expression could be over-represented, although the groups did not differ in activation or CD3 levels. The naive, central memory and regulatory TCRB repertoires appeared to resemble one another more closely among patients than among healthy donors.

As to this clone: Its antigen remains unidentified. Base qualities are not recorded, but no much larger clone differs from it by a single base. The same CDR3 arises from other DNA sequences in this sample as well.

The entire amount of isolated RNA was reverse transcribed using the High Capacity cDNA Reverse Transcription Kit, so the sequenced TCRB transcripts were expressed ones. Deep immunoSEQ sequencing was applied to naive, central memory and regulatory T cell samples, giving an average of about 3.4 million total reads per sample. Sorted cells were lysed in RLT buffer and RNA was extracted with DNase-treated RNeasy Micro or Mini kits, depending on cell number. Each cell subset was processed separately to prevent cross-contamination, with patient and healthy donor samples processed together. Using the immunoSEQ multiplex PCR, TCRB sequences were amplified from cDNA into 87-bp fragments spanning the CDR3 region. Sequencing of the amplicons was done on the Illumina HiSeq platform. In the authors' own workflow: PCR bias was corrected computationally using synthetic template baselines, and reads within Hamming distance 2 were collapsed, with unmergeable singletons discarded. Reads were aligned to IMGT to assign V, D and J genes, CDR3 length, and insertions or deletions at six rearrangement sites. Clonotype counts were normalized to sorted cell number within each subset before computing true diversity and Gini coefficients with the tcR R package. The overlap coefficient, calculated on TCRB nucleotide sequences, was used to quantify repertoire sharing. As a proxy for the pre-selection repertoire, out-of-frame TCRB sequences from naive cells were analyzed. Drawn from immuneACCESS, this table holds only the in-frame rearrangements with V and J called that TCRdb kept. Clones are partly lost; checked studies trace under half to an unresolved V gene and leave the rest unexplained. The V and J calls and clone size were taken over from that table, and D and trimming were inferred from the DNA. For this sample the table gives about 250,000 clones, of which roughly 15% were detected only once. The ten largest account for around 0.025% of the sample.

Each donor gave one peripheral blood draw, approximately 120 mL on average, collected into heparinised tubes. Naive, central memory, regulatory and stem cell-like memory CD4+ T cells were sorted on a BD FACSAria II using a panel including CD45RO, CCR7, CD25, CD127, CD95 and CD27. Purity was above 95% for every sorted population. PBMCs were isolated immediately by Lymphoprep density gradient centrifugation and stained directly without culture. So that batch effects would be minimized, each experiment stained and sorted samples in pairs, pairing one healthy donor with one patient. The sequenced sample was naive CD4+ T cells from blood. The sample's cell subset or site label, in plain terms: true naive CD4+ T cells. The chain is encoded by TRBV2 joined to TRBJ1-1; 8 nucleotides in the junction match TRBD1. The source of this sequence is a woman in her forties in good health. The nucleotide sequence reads TGTGCCAGCTCTACGGACAGGGCGAACACTGAAGCTTTCTTT. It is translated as CASSTDRANTEAFF.